The clone carrying this T cell receptor (beta chain) was recorded a few times. Its antigen is as yet unknown. In the same sample, other DNA sequences code for this CDR3. Per germline, CDR1 SGHRS and CDR2 YFSETQ. The CDR3 covers 14 residues. Unmatched junction bases numbered 2, after V lost 3 bases and J lost 2 bases. The table came from immunoSEQ multiplex PCR; TCRdb's copy has only in-frame clones and leaves some out. The sample has under 250,000 clones; over 80% are singletons. This entry is derived from a study of cytomegalovirus exposure and HLA in healthy donors. Study findings and constraints: The study labeled approximately 150 TCR beta chains cytomegalovirus-associated. Accounts indicate the classifier identified cytomegalovirus status with strong specificity and sensitivity. Most TCRs appeared rarely, but some public TCRs recurred in many donors.

The chain is built from TRBV5-1 and TRBJ2-7; 10 nucleotides line up with TRBD1. This receptor was obtained from a woman under 30 in good health and CMV-seronegative. The sequenced sample was PBMCs. The CDR3 nucleotides are TGCGCCAGCAGCTCCGGGACAGGGGCCTACGAGCAGTACTTC. This gives the protein CASSSGTGAYEQYF. The variable domain in full, completed from reference TRBV5-1 and TRBJ2-7, reads KAGVTQTPRYLIKTRGQQVTLSCSPISGHRSVSWYQQTPGQGLQFLFEYFSETQRNKGNFPGRFSGRQFSNSRSEMNVSTLELGDSALYLCASSSGTGAYEQYFGPGTRLTVT.